One sample yielded the 24 T cell receptor beta chains listed below, sequenced in a study of blood T cell repertoires in COVID-19. This table comes from immunoSEQ multiplex PCR, and its TCRdb copy is limited to in-frame clones, with some not included. The sample holds some 330,000 clones, 80% to 95% seen once. Sequences were obtained from PBMCs or T cells enriched from blood (not recorded which). The receptors were sampled from a woman aged 30 to 39 who had recovered from COVID-19.

The chain recombines TRBV18 with TRBJ2-7, with 8 positions matching TRBD1. Germline V gene lookup returns CDR1 KGHSH and CDR2 LQKENI. CDR3 size: 14 residues. The ends lost 5 bases at V and 1 base at J; junction bases unmatched: 4. The CDR3 nucleotides read TGTGCCAGCTCAGTGACAGGGGCGTCCTACGAGCAGTACTTC. Encoded protein: CASSVTGASYEQYF.

The chain is built from TRBV11-2 and TRBJ1-1; D is unresolved. The ends were cut back, 1 base at V and 6 bases at J, with 12 bases in the middle. The V gene's germline CDR1 is SGHAT and CDR2 FQNNGV. The CDR3 extends over 14 amino acids. The CDR3 coding sequence is TGTGCCAGCAGCTTAGGAGGGTGGAGGGCTGAAGCTTTCTTT. Translated, it gives CASSLGGWRAEAFF.

The rearrangement links TRBV4-3 to TRBJ2-2; TRBD2 matches 8 bases. From germline, CDR1 is LGHNA and CDR2 YSLEER. With V trimmed by 0 bases and J by 6 bases, 9 bases remained unmatched. The CDR3 is 17 amino acids. CDR3 protein: CASSQDRAGAGSGELFF. The CDR3 nucleotides read TGCGCCAGCAGCCAAGATCGAGCGGGAGCGGGCTCCGGGGAGCTGTTTTTT.

The rearrangement joins TRBV7-9 to TRBJ2-7; tentative D call: TRBD2 (6 bases). The CDR3 spans 14 residues. CDR1 SEHNR and CDR2 FQNEAQ come from the germline V gene (reference sequence). The V and J ends lost 4 bases and 6 bases respectively, with 16 bases between them. CDR3 nucleotide sequence: TGTGCCAGCAGCTCAGTCGGGACTCACACCGAGCAGTACTTC. Residues: CASSSVGTHTEQYF.

The chain links TRBV6-2 or TRBV6-3 to TRBJ2-3; 7 positions agree with TRBD2. Germline V lookup: CDR1 MNHEY, CDR2 SVGEGT. The CDR3 sequence is 14 residues long. The V gene end was trimmed by 4 bases and the J gene end by 1 base; junction bases not matched to a gene: 2. CDR3 protein: CASSFTSGTDTQYF. In nucleotides, the CDR3 is TGTGCCAGCAGTTTTACTAGCGGCACAGATACGCAGTATTTT.

V and J are TRBV12-3 or TRBV12-4 and TRBJ1-2; the D is unclear. The CDR3 runs to 12 residues. The V end was cut by 5 bases, the J end by 7 bases, with 11 bases between. In nucleotides, the CDR3 is TGTGCCAGCAGTGGCAATACTATTGGCTACACCTTC. Its protein product is CASSGNTIGYTF.

This chain uses TRBV4-1 with TRBJ2-5; TRBD2 agrees at 11 bases. Germline assignment: CDR1 MGHRA and CDR2 YSYEKL. The J segment lost 2 bases and the V segment lost 4 bases, leaving 6 bases of the junction unmatched. The CDR3 is 16 amino acids. CDR3 protein: CASSPRLAGLQETQYF. DNA of the CDR3: TGCGCCAGCAGCCCGAGACTAGCGGGACTTCAAGAGACCCAGTACTTC.

This chain uses TRBV14 with TRBJ1-1; unclear D gene. Trimming took off 3 bases at V and 3 bases at J, with 17 bases between the two ends. The CDR3 sequence is 16 residues long. Germline assignment: CDR1 SGHDN and CDR2 FVKESK. CDR3 loop: CASSHPKLGIYTEAFF. In DNA form, the CDR3 reads TGTGCCAGCAGCCACCCCAAACTAGGGATTTACACTGAAGCTTTCTTT.

The chain uses TRBV11-2 and TRBJ2-7; 7 bases match TRBD2. This CDR3 region has 16 residues. The V and J ends lost 3 bases and 1 base, in that order; junction bases with no gene match: 9. Looked up from germline, CDR1 is SGHAT and CDR2 is FQNNGV. The CDR3 DNA follows: TGTGCCAGCAGCTTCATCAGCGGGGCCCCATCCTACGAGCAGTACTTC. This encodes CASSFISGAPSYEQYF.

The chain combines TRBV27 with TRBJ2-3, with D possibly matching TRBD2 (5 bases). Per germline, CDR1 MNHEY and CDR2 SMNVEV (reference sequence). V dropped 6 bases and J dropped 2 bases, with 12 bases sitting between them. The CDR3 totals 14 residues. The CDR3 coding sequence is TGTGCCAGCAGGCCGGGATTCCTCACAGATACGCAGTATTTT. Amino acid sequence: CASRPGFLTDTQYF.

This clone was detected once. The chain combines TRBV7-2 with TRBJ1-1; 7 bases agree with TRBD1. The CDR3 length is 14 residues. In germline, CDR1 is SGHTA, CDR2 FQGNSA. The V and J ends lost 3 bases and 10 bases, in that order; junction bases with no gene match: 11. CDR3 DNA: TGTGCCAGCAGCTTGGGGGGACAGACCGGAGTAGCTTTCTTT. This gives the protein CASSLGGQTGVAFF.

This clone was detected once. The chain recombines TRBV6-5 with TRBJ2-7, with 9 nucleotides matching TRBD1. V lost 5 bases to trimming and J lost 7 bases; unmatched junction nucleotides: 9. Germline V gene lookup returns CDR1 MNHEY and CDR2 SVGAGI. The CDR3 runs 14 residues. CDR3 nucleotides: TGTGCCAGCAGTAAGACACCGGACAGGGGAGAGCAGTACTTC. The encoded protein is CASSKTPDRGEQYF.

V and J are TRBV2 and TRBJ2-3; perhaps TRBD2 as D (6 bases). The V end was cut by 6 bases, the J end by 1 base, with 14 bases between. CDR3 length equals 15 residues. The germline gives CDR1 SNHLY, CDR2 FYNNEI. In nucleotides, the CDR3 is TGTGCCAGCAGCCCAGGGACTCGCCGCACAGATACGCAGTATTTT. Protein sequence: CASSPGTRRTDTQYF.

This sequence joins TRBV30 and TRBJ1-2; the match to TRBD1 covers 9 bases. Unmatched junction bases numbered 17, after V lost 2 bases and J lost 4 bases. The CDR3 consists of 18 residues. The germline CDR1 and CDR2 sequences are GTSNPN and SVGIG (reference sequence). CDR3 in amino acids: CAWSRIPGQGAPSYGYTF. The CDR3 DNA sequence: TGTGCCTGGAGTCGTATACCGGGACAGGGAGCCCCTTCCTATGGCTACACCTTC.

DNA for the CDR3: TGTGCCAGCAGCAAAGGTGAGCGGCGCACAGATACGCAGTATTTT. As protein: CASSKGERRTDTQYF. The rearrangement joins TRBV21-1 to TRBJ2-3; the table's D call TRBD2 went unverified against the DNA. TRBV21-1 is tagged as a pseudogene. The CDR3 has 15 residues.

V usage is TRBV27 and J usage is TRBJ1-2; TRBD1 might be the D (5 bases). This CDR3 has 14 residues. Germline V lookup: CDR1 MNHEY, CDR2 SMNVEV (reference sequence). V was pared by 5 bases and J by 8 bases, with 18 bases between. CDR3 nucleotide sequence: TGTGCCAGCAGTCCTAACCAGGGAAGGGGCGGCTACACCTTC. Its translation: CASSPNQGRGGYTF.

The chain links TRBV19 to TRBJ1-5; D might be TRBD1 (6 bases). Germline values: CDR1 LNHDA, CDR2 SQIVND (reference sequence). This CDR3 comprises 16 residues. Trimming cost V 1 base and J 0 bases, with 10 bases left between them. The CDR3 DNA reads TGTGCCAGTAGTATAGCTAGGACAGATAGCAATCAGCCCCAGCATTTT. It encodes CASSIARTDSNQPQHF.

The chain carries TRBV5-6 and TRBJ2-3; no definite D call. V was pared by 7 bases and J by 11 bases, with 11 bases between. The CDR3 has 10 amino acids. Germline V CDR1 and CDR2: SGHDT, YYEEEE. CDR3 DNA: TGTGCCAGCGGCACCTTTGAGCAGTATTTT. It specifies CASGTFEQYF.

The CDR3 coding sequence is TGTGCCAGCAGTTCGCGTTCGAGGGGACAGGGTCATTCACCCCTCCACTTT. Its protein product is CASSSRSRGQGHSPLHF. The genes are TRBV28 and TRBJ1-6; 9 bases fit TRBD1. Germline CDR1 is MDHEN and CDR2 is SYDVKM. The CDR3 has 17 residues. After removal of 4 bases from V and 8 bases from J, the junction contained 12 bases not matched to a gene.

The genes are TRBV7-9 and TRBJ2-5, with D possibly being TRBD2 (7 bases). The V gene lost 5 bases and the J gene lost 1 base, with 17 bases spanning the gap. In germline, CDR1 is SEHNR, CDR2 FQNEAQ (reference sequence). This CDR3 has 16 residues. The CDR3 DNA sequence: TGTGCCAGCAGCCCTCCTGTGGGGGGGCCCCAAGAGACCCAGTACTTC. Its translation: CASSPPVGGPQETQYF.

The chain has TRBV4-1 and TRBJ2-2, with D possibly being TRBD1 (6 bases). Trimming shortened V by 5 bases and J by 4 bases, and 17 bases separated the two germline ends. CDR3 length: 16 residues. Looked up from germline, CDR1 is MGHRA and CDR2 is YSYEKL. CDR3 sequence (DNA): TGCGCCAGCAGCGAACAGGGCCGGCGGGTCACCGGGGAGCTGTTTTTT. Translated: CASSEQGRRVTGELFF.

J is TRBJ2-1 and V is TRBV10-3, with TRBD2 matching over 10 bases. The CDR3 is 16 amino acids. The V gene's germline CDR1 is ENHRY and CDR2 SYGVKD. The V and J ends lost 6 bases and 1 base, in that order; junction bases with no gene match: 6. The CDR3 bases are TGTGCCATCAGGCCTGAGCGGGGGGGATCCTACAATGAGCAGTTCTTC. Its protein is CAIRPERGGSYNEQFF.

The CDR3 DNA sequence: TGTGCCAGTAGTATCCAGGCACGCAATCAGCCCCAGCATTTT. Translation: CASSIQARNQPQHF. The chain employs TRBV19 and TRBJ1-5; D not resolved. The CDR3 sequence is 14 residues long. Looked up from germline, CDR1 is LNHDA and CDR2 is SQIVND (reference sequence). The V gene lost 3 bases and the J gene lost 2 bases, with 8 bases spanning the gap.

CDR3 DNA sequence: TGTGCCAGCAGTTACTCGGCAGGGGCTGAGAACACTGAAGCTTTCTTT. It translates to CASSYSAGAENTEAFF. This chain uses TRBV6-5 with TRBJ1-1; D is possibly TRBD1 (6 bases). This CDR3 is 16 amino acids long. Trimming left V 0 bases short and J 1 base short, with 12 bases between. The germline V gene encodes CDR1 MNHEY and CDR2 SVGAGI.